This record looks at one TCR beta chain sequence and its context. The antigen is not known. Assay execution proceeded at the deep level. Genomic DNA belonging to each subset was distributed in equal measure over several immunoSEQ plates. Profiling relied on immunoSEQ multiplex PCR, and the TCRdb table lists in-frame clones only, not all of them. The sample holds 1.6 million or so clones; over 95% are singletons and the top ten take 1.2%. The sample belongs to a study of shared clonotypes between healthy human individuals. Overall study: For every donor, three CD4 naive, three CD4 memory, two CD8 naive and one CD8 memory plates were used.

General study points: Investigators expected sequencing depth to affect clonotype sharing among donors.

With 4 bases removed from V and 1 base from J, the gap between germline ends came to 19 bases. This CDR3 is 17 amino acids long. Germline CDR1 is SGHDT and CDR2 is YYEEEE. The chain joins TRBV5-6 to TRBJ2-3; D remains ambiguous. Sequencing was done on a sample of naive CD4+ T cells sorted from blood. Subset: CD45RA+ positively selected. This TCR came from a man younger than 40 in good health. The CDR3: CASSPLGRSVGTDTQYF. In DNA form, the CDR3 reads TGTGCCAGCAGCCCCCTGGGCAGATCTGTGGGCACAGATACGCAGTATTTT.